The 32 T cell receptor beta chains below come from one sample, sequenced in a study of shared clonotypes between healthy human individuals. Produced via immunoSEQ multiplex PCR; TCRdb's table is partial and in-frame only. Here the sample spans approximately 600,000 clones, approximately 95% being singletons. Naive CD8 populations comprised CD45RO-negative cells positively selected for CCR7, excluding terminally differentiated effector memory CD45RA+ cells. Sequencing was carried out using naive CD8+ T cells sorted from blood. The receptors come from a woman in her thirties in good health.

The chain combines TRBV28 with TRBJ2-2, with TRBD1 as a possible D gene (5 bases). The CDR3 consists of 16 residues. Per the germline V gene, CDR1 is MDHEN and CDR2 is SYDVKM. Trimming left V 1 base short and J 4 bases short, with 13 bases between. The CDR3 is CASSLSNFDSTGELFF. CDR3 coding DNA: TGTGCCAGCAGTTTATCGAATTTTGACAGCACCGGGGAGCTGTTTTTT.

The CDR3 DNA reads as TGTGCCAGCAGTCGGGACGGGACTAGCGGTTACGAGCAGTACTTC. Amino acid sequence: CASSRDGTSGYEQYF. The J gene is TRBJ2-7, the V gene TRBV6-5, with 11 bases aligning to TRBD2. Trimming took 5 bases from V and 4 from J; bases not matched to a gene: 7. The CDR3 runs 15 residues. Per the germline V gene, CDR1 is MNHEY and CDR2 is SVGAGI.

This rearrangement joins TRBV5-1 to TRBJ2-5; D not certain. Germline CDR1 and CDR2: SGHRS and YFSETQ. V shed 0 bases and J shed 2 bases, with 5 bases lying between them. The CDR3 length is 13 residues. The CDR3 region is CASSLVEQETQYF. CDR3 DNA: TGCGCCAGCAGCTTGGTGGAGCAAGAGACCCAGTACTTC.

The chain's CDR3 is CASSGGSAEQYF. The CDR3 DNA is TGTGCCAGCAGCGGGGGTTCAGCCGAGCAGTACTTC. The chain employs TRBV27 and TRBJ2-7; a possible D gene is TRBD2 (6 bases). CDR3 length equals 12 residues. Germline V lookup: CDR1 MNHEY, CDR2 SMNVEV (reference sequence). V was trimmed by 6 bases and J by 6 bases, leaving 12 bases between them.

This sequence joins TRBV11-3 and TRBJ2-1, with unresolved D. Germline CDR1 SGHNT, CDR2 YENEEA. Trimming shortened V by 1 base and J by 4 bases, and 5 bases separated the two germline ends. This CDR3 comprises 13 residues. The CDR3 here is CASSLGQYNEQFF. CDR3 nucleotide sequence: TGTGCCAGCAGCTTAGGCCAATACAATGAGCAGTTCTTC.

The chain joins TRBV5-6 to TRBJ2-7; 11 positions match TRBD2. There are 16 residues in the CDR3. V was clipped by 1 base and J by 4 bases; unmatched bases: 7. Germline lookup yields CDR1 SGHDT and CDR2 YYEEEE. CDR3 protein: CASSLSYASGGYEQYF. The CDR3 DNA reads TGTGCCAGCAGCTTGTCATATGCTAGCGGGGGGTACGAGCAGTACTTC.

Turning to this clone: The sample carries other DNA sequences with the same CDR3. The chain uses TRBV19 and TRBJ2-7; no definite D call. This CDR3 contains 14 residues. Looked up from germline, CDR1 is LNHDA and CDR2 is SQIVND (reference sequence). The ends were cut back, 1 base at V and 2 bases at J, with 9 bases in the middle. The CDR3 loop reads CASSIGGPAYEQYF. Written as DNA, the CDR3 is TGTGCCAGTAGTATAGGTGGCCCAGCCTACGAGCAGTACTTC.

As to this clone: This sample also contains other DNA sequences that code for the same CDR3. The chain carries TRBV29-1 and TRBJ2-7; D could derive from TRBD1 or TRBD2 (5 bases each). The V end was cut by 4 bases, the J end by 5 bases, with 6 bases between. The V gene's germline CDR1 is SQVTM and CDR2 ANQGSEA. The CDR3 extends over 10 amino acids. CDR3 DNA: TGCAGCGTTGTGGGGGACGAGCAGTACTTC. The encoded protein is CSVVGDEQYF.

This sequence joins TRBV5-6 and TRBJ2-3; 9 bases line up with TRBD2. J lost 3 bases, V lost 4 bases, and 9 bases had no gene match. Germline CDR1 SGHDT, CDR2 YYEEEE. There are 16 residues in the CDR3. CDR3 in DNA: TGTGCCAGCAGCGCCCTAGCGGGATATTCGACAGATACGCAGTATTTT. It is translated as CASSALAGYSTDTQYF.

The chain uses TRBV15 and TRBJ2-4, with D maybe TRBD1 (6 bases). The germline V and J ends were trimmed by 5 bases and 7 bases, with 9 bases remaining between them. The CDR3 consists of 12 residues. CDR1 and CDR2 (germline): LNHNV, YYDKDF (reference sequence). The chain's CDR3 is CATSPQGNIQYF. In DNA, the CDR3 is TGTGCCACCAGCCCACAGGGCAACATTCAGTACTTC.

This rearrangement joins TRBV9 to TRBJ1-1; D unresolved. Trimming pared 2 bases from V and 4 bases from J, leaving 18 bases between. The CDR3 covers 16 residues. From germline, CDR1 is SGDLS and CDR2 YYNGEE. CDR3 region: CASSVDILGSSTEAFF. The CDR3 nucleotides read TGTGCCAGCAGCGTCGACATTCTAGGGTCGAGCACTGAAGCTTTCTTT.

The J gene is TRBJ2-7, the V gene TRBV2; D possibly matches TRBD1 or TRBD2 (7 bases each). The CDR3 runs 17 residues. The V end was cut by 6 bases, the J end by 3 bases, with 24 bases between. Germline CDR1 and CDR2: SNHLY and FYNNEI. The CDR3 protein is CASREPTSQGRGYEQYF. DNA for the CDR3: TGTGCCAGCAGGGAACCAACATCACAGGGGAGGGGCTACGAGCAGTACTTC.

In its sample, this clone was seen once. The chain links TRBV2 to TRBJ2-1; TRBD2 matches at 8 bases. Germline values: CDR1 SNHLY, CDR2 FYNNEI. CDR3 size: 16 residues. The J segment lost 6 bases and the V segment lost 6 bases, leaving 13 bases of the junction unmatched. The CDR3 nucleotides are TGTGCCAGCAGGGGCCGGTATAGCGGGGCCCTCAATGAGCAGTTCTTC. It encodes CASRGRYSGALNEQFF.

This chain's CDR3 is CASSSSGGPMNTEAFF. CDR3 nucleotide sequence: TGTGCCAGCAGCTCCAGCGGGGGACCAATGAACACTGAAGCTTTCTTT. The genes are TRBV9 and TRBJ1-1, with D possibly matching TRBD1 (5 bases). The length of the CDR3 is 16 residues. Germline V gene lookup returns CDR1 SGDLS and CDR2 YYNGEE. The germline V and J ends were trimmed by 4 bases and 0 bases, with 16 bases remaining between them.

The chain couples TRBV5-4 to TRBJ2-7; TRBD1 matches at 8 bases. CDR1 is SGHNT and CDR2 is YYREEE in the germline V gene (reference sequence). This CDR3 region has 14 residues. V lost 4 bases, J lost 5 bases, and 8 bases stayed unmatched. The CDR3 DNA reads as TGTGCCAGCAGCCTGGACAGGGTTATCCACGAGCAGTACTTC. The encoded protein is CASSLDRVIHEQYF.

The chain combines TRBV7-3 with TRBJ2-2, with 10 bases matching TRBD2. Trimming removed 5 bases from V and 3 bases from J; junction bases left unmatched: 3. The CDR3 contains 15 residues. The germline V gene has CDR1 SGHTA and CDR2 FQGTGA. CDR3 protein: CASSQGLAYTGELFF. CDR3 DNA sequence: TGTGCCAGCAGCCAGGGACTAGCGTACACCGGGGAGCTGTTTTTT.

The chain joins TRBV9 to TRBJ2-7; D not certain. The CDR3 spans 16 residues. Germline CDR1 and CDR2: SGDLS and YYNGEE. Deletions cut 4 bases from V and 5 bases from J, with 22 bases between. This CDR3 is CASSPVGRARWDEQYF. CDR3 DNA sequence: TGTGCCAGCAGCCCAGTAGGAAGGGCTCGTTGGGACGAGCAGTACTTC. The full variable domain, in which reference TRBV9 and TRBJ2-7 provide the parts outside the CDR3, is DSGVTQTPKHLITATGQRVTLRCSPRSGDLSVYWYQQSLDQGLQFLIQYYNGEERAKGNILERFSAQQFPDLHSELNLSSLELGDSALYFCASSPVGRARWDEQYFGPGTRLTVT.

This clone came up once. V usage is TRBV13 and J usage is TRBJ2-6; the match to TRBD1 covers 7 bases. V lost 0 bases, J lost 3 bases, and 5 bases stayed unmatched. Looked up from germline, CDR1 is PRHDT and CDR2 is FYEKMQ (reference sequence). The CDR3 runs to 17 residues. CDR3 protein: CASSLGTGLVGANVLTF. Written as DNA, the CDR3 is TGTGCCAGCAGCTTAGGGACAGGGCTAGTTGGGGCCAACGTCCTGACTTTC.

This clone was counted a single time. The CDR3 DNA reads as TGTGCCAGCAGCACGAGCCTTAGCGACGACCGGGAGCTGTTTTTT. It is translated as CASSTSLSDDRELFF. The rearrangement links TRBV9 to TRBJ2-2, with a tentative D call TRBD2 (5 bases). In germline, CDR1 is SGDLS, CDR2 YYNGEE. The CDR3 loop spans 15 amino acids. V lost 4 bases and J lost 9, with 19 bases in between.

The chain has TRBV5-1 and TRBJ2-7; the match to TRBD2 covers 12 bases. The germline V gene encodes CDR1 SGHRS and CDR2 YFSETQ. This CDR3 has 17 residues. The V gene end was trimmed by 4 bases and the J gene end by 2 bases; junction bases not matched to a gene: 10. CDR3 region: CASSPPLAGGPPYEQYF. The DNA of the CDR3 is TGCGCCAGCAGCCCTCCCCTAGCGGGAGGGCCCCCCTACGAGCAGTACTTC.

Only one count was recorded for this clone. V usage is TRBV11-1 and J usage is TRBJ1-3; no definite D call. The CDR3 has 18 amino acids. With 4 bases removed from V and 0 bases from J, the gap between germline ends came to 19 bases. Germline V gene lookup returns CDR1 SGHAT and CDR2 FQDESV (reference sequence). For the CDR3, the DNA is TGTGCCAGCAGCTCTCAAGACCCACCAGGCTTCTCTGGAAACACCATATATTTT. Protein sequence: CASSSQDPPGFSGNTIYF.

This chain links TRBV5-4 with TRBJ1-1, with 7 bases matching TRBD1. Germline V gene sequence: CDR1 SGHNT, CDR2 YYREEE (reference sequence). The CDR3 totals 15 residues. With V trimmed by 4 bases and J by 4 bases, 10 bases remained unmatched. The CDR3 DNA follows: TGTGCCAGCAGCCTAACTCCAGGGGGGAGCACTGAAGCTTTCTTT. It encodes CASSLTPGGSTEAFF.

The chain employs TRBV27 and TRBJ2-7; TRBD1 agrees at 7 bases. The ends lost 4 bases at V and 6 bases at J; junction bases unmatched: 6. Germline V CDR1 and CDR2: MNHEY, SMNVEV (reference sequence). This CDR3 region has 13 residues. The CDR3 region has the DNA TGTGCCAGCAGTTACTACAGGGGTAGCGAGCAGTACTTC. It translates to CASSYYRGSEQYF.

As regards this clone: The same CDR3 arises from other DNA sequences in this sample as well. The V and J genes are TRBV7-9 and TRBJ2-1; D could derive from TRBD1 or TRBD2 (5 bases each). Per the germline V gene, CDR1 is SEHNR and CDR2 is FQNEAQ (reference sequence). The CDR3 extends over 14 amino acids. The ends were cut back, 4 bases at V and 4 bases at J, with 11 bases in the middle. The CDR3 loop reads CASSSPGPYNEQFF. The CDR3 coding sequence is TGTGCCAGCAGCTCCCCGGGACCATACAATGAGCAGTTCTTC.

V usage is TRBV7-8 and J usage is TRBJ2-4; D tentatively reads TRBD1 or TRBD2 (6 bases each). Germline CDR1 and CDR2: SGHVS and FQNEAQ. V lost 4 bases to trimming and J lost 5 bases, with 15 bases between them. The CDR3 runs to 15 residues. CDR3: CASSSGAAYQNIQYF. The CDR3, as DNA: TGTGCCAGCAGCTCGGGGGCAGCATACCAAAACATTCAGTACTTC. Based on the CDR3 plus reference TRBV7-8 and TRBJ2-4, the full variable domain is GAGVSQSPRYKVAKRGQDVALRCDPISGHVSLFWYQQALGQGPEFLTYFQNEAQLDKSGLPSDRFFAERPEGSVSTLKIQRTQQEDSAVYLCASSSGAAYQNIQYFGAGTRLSVL.

The CDR3 nucleotides read TGTGCCAGCAGTCCCCAGGGGACAGGGGGCGCAGGAGGCTACACCTTC. Its protein is CASSPQGTGGAGGYTF. This sequence joins TRBV27 and TRBJ1-2; TRBD1 agrees at 12 bases. Germline assignment: CDR1 MNHEY and CDR2 SMNVEV (reference sequence). The ends lost 5 bases at V and 8 bases at J; junction bases unmatched: 12. This CDR3 comprises 16 residues.

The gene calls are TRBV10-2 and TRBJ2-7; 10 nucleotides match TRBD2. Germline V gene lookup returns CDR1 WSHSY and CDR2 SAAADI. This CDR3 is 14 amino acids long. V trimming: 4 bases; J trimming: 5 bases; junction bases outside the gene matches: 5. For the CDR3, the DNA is TGCGCCAGCAGTGGGGCTAGCGGGAGAAACGAGCAGTACTTC. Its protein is CASSGASGRNEQYF.

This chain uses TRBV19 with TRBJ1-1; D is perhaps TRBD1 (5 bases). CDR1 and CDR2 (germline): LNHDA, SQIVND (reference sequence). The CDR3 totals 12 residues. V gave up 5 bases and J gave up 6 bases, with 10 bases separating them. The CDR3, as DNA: TGTGCCAGTAGTTCCGGGACCTCTGAAGCTTTCTTT. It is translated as CASSSGTSEAFF.

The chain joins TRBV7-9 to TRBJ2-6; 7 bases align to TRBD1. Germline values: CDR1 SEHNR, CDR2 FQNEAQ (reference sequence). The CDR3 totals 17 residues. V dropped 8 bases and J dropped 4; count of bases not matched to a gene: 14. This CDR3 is CASHILGTASGANVLTF. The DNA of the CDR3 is TGTGCCAGCCATATTCTGGGGACAGCGTCCGGGGCCAACGTCCTGACTTTC.

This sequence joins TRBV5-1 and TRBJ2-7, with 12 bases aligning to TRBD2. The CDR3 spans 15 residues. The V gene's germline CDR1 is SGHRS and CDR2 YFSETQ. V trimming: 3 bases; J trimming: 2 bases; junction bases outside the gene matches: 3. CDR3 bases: TGCGCCAGCAGCTACTGGACTAGCGGGACCTACGAGCAGTACTTC. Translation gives CASSYWTSGTYEQYF.

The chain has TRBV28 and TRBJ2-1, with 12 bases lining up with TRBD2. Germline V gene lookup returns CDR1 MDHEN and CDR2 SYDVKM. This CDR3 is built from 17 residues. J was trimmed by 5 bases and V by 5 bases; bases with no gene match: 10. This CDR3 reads CASSPSTSGRWNNEQFF. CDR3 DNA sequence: TGTGCCAGCAGTCCCTCGACTAGCGGGAGATGGAACAATGAGCAGTTCTTC.

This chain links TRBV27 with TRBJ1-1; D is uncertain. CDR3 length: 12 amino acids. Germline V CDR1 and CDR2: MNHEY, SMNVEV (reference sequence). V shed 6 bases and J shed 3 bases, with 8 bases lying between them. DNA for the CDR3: TGTGCCAGCAGCAATATAGACACTGAAGCTTTCTTT. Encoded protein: CASSNIDTEAFF.